This T cell receptor beta chain derives from a study of long-term antiretroviral therapy in people with HIV. Sequencing used immunoSEQ v3.0 at survey level. A per-sample goal of about 40,000-50,000 T-cell genomes was targeted by sequencing. TCRdb's table, derived via immunoSEQ multiplex PCR, lists solely in-frame clones and lacks some. In the table there are about 22,000 clones, around four fifths of which are singletons. Cryopreserved PBMC numbered roughly 1-10 million per sample before DNA extraction. CDR1 is MNHNS and CDR2 is SASEGT in the germline V gene. This CDR3 has 15 amino acids. V gave up 6 bases and J gave up 9 bases; unmatched junction bases: 9.

This chain joins TRBV6-1 and TRBJ2-1; TRBD1 matches 12 bases. This receptor was obtained from a young man with HIV. Specimen: unsorted PBMCs, collected 4 years after starting antiretroviral therapy. The DNA of the CDR3 is TGTGCCAGCAGCCGGGACAGGGGGCGAAGTAGTGAGCAGTTCTTC. This sequence encodes CASSRDRGRSSEQFF.